This T cell receptor beta chain was recorded in a study of response to subunit inactivated influenza vaccine. This CDR3 region has 15 residues. Germline CDR1 reads KGHSH; CDR2 reads LQKENI. The V and J ends lost 3 bases and 3 bases respectively, with 14 bases between them. TCRdb re-derived calls from the RT-PCR reads in MiXCR, one entry per CDR3 protein. The sample lists about 570,000 distinct CDR3 sequences, about 11% seen once, with approximately 11% in the top ten. In addition, the sample was reused for a study of T cells expressing NK-cell markers. As that report states: 5'RACE template switching with UMIs generated TCR beta cDNA. The sorts in several experiments were restricted to alpha-beta TCR T cells by an anti-gamma-delta TCR antibody.

The sample was PBMCs from blood, taken on the day of vaccination. This sequence joins TRBV18 and TRBJ1-1; tentative D call: TRBD1 (6 bases). This TCR came from a man in his forties or fifties who received an inactivated influenza vaccine. The CDR3: CASSPSQGPYTEAFF. The CDR3 bases are TGTGCCAGCTCACCCTCACAGGGTCCGTACACTGAAGCTTTCTTT. Variable domain in full (rest from reference TRBV18 and TRBJ1-1): NAGVMQNPRHLVRRRGQEARLRCSPMKGHSHVYWYRQLPEEGLKFMVYLQKENIIDESGMPKERFSAEFPKEGPSILRIQQVVRGDSAAYFCASSPSQGPYTEAFFGQGTRLTVV.